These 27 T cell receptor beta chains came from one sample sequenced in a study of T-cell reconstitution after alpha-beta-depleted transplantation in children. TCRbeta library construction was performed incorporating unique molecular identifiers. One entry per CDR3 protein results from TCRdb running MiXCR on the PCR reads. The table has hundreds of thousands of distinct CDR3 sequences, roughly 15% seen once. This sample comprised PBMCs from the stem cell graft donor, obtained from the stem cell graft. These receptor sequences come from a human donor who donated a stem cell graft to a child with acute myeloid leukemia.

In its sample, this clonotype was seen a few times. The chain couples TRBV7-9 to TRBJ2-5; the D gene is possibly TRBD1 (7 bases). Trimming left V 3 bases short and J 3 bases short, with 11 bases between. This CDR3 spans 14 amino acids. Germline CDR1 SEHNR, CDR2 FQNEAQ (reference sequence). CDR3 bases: TGTGCCAGCAGCTTCGGAGGGGGCAAAGAGACCCAGTACTTC. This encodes CASSFGGGKETQYF.

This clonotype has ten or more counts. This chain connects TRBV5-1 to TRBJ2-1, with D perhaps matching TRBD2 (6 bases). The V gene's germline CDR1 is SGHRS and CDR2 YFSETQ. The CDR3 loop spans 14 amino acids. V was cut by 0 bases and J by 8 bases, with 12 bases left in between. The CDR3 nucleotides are TGCGCCAGCAGCTTGGAGCCCGGGGGAGATGAGCAGTTCTTC. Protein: CASSLEPGGDEQFF.

The CDR3 here is CASSPDRGGEAFF. As DNA, the CDR3 is TGCGCCAGCAGCCCGGACAGGGGAGGGGAAGCTTTCTTT. This chain uses TRBV5-1 with TRBJ1-1; 9 bases fit TRBD1. The CDR3 sequence is 13 residues long. V was pared by 4 bases and J by 8 bases, with 6 bases of the junction left unmatched. Germline-derived CDR1 and CDR2 are SGHRS and YFSETQ.

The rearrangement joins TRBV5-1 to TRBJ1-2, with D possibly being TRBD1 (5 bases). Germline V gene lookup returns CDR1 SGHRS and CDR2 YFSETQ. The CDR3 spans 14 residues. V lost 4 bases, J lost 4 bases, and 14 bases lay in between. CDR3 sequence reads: CASSQGTGTYGYTF. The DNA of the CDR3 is TGCGCCAGCAGCCAAGGGACGGGGACCTATGGCTACACCTTC.

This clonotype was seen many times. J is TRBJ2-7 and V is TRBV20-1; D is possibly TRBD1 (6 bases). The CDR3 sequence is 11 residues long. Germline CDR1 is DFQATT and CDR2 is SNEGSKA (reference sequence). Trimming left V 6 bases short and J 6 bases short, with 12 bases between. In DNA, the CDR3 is TGCAGTGCCGACACAGGGAGCGAGCAGTACTTC. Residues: CSADTGSEQYF.

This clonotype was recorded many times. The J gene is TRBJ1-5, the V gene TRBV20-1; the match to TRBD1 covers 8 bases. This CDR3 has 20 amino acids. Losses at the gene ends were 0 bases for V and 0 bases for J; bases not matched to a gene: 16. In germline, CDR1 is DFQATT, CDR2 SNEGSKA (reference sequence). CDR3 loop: CSARDPTQGVTLYSNQPQHF. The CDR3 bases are TGCAGTGCTAGAGACCCTACACAGGGGGTGACTCTCTATAGCAATCAGCCCCAGCATTTT.

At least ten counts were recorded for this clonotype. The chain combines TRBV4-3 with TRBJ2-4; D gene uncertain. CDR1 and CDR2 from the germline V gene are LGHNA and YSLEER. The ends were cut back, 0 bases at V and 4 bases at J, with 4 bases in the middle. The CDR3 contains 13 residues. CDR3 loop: CASSQEQKNIQYF. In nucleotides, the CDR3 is TGCGCCAGCAGCCAAGAGCAGAAAAACATTCAGTACTTC.

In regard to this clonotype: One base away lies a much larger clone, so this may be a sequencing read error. The CDR3 nucleotides read TGCAGTGCTAGTAGGTCCTCCACTAGCAATCAGCCCCATCATTTT. Translation gives CSASRSSTSNQPHHF. The rearrangement links TRBV20-1 to TRBJ1-5; D not certain. The CDR3 loop spans 15 amino acids. CDR1 and CDR2 from the germline V gene are DFQATT and SNEGSKA (reference sequence).

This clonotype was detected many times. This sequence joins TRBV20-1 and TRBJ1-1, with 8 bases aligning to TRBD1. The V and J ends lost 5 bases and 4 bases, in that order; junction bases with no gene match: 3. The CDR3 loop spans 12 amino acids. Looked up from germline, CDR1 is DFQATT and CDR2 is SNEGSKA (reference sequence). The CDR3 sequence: CSAPGQGTEAFF. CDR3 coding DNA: TGCAGTGCTCCCGGACAGGGCACTGAAGCTTTCTTT.

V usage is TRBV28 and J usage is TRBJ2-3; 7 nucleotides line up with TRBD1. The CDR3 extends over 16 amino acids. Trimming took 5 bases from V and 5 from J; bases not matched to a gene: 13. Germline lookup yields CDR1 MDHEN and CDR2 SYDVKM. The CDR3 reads CASSNPGQKDRDTQYF. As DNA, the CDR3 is TGTGCCAGCAGTAACCCGGGACAGAAGGATCGAGATACGCAGTATTTT.

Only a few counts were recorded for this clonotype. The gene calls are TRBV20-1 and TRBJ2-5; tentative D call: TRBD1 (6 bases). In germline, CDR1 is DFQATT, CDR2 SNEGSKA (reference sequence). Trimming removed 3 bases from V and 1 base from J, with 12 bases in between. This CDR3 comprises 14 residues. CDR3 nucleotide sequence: TGCAGTGCTAGTATGACAGGCCCCCAAGAGACCCAGTACTTC. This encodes CSASMTGPQETQYF.

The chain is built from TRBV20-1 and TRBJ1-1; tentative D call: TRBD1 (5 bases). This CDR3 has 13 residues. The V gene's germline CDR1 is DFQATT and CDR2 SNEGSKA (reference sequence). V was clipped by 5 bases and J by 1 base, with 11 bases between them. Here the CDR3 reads CSARDGPNTEAFF. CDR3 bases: TGCAGTGCTCGGGACGGCCCGAACACTGAAGCTTTCTTT.

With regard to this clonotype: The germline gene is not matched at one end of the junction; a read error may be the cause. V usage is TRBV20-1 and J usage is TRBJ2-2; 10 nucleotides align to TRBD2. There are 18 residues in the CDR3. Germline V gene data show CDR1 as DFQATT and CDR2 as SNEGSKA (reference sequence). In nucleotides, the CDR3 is TGCAGTTCTAGAGATTTTACAGCGGGGGGGCTCGACACCGGGGAGCTGTTTTTT. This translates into CSSRDFTAGGLDTGELFF.

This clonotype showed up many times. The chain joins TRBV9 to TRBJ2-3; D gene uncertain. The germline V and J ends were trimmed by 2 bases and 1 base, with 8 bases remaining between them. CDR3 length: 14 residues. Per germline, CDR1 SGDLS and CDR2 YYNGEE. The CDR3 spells CASSVNRRTDTQYF. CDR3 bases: TGTGCCAGCAGCGTGAATCGGCGCACAGATACGCAGTATTTT.

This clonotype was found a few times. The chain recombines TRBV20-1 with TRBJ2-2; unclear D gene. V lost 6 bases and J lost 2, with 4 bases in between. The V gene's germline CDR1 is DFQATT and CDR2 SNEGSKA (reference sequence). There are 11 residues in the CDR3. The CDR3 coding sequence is TGCAGTGCCCCTAACACCGGGGAGCTGTTTTTT. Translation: CSAPNTGELFF.

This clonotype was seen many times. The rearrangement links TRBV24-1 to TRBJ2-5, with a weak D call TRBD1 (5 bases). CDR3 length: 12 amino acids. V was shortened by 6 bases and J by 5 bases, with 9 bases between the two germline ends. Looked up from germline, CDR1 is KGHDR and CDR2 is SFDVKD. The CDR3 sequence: CATSWGSETQYF. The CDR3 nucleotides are TGTGCCACCAGTTGGGGCTCGGAGACCCAGTACTTC.

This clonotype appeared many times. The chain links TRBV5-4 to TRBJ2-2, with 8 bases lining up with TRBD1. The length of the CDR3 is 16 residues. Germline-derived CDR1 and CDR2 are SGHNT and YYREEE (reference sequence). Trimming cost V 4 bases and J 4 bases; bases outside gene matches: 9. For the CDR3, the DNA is TGTGCCAGCAGCCTGGGTGACAGGGGAGGCACCGGGGAGCTGTTTTTT. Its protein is CASSLGDRGGTGELFF.

The CDR3 bases are TGTGCCAGCAGTTTAGTGGGCGGGGGCCCGCATGAGCAGTTCTTC. Translation gives CASSLVGGGPHEQFF. The chain joins TRBV27 to TRBJ2-1; possible D gene TRBD2, 7 bases. The CDR3 sequence is 15 residues long. CDR1 is MNHEY and CDR2 is SMNVEV in the germline V gene (reference sequence). V lost 2 bases and J 8 bases, leaving 16 bases between the germline ends.

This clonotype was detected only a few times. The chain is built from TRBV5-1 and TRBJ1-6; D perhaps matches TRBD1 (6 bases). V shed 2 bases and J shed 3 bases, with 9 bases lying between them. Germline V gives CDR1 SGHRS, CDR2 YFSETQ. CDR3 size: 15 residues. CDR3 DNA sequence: TGCGCCAGCAGCTTCGAACAGGGCTATAATTCACCCCTCCACTTT. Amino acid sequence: CASSFEQGYNSPLHF.

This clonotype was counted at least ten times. CDR3: CASSRGAEAFF. The CDR3 nucleotides are TGTGCCAGCAGTCGGGGGGCTGAAGCTTTCTTT. V and J are TRBV6-2 or TRBV6-3 and TRBJ1-1; D perhaps matches TRBD1 (5 bases). The CDR3 sequence is 11 residues long. Trimming shortened V by 5 bases and J by 6 bases, and 7 bases separated the two germline ends. Germline assignment: CDR1 MNHEY and CDR2 SVGEGT.

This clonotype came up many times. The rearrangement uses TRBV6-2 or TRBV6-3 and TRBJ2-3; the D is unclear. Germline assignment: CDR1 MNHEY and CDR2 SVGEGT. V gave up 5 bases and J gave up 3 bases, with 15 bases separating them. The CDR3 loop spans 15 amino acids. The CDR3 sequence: CASSEERLKTDTQYF. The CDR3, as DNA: TGTGCCAGCAGTGAGGAGCGCCTCAAAACAGATACGCAGTATTTT.

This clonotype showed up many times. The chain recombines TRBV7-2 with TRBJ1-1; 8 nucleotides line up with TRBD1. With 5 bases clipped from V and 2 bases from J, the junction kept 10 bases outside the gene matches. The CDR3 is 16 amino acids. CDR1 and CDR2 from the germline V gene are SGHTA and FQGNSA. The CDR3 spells CASSPPPGTGNTEAFF. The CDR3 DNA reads TGTGCCAGCAGCCCACCACCCGGGACAGGTAACACTGAAGCTTTCTTT.

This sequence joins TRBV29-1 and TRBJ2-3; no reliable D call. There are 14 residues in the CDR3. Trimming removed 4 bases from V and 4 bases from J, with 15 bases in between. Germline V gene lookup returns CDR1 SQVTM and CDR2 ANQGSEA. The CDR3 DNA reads TGCAGCGTTGTCGGCGAGGTGGGATCAGATACGCAGTATTTT. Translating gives CSVVGEVGSDTQYF.

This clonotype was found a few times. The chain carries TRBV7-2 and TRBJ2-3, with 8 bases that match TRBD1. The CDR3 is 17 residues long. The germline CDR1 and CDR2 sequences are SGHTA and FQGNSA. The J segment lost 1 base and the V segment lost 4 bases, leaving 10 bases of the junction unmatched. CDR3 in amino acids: CASSSPFGTGRTDTQYF. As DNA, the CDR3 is TGTGCCAGCAGCTCCCCTTTCGGGACAGGACGCACAGATACGCAGTATTTT.

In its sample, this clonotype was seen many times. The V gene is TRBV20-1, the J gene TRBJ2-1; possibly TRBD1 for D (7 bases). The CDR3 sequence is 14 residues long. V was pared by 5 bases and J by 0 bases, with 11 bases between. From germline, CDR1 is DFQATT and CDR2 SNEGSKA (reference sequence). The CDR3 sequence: CSAPGGSSYNEQFF. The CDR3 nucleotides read TGCAGTGCTCCAGGGGGGAGCTCCTACAATGAGCAGTTCTTC.

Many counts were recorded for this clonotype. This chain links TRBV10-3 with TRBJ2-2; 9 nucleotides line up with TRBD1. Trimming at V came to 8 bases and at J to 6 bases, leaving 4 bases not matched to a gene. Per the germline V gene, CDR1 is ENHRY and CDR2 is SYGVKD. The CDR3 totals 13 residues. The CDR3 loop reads CAIWDRVPGELFF. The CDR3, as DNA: TGTGCCATCTGGGACAGGGTACCCGGGGAGCTGTTTTTT.

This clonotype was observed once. The CDR3 coding sequence is TGTGCCAGCATTACGCTAGCGGACGAGGGTGAGCAGTTCTTC. Translation gives CASITLADEGEQFF. J is TRBJ2-1 and V is TRBV6-5; TRBD2 agrees at 7 bases. With 7 bases clipped from V and 9 bases from J, the junction kept 12 bases outside the gene matches. Looked up from germline, CDR1 is MNHEY and CDR2 is SVGAGI. There are 14 residues in the CDR3.